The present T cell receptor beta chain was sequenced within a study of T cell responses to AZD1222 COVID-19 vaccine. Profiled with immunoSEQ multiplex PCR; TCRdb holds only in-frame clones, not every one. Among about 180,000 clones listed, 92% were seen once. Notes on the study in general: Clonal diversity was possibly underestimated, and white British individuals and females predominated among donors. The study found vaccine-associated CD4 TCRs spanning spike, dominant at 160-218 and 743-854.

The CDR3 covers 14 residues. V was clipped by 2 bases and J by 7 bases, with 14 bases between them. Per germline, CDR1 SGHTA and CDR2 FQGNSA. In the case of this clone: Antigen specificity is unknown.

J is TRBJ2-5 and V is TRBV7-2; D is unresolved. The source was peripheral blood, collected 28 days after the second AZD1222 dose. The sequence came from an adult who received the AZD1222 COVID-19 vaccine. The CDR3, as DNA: TGTGCCAGCAGCTTACCCATAGGGAAGGGGACCCAGTACTTC. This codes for CASSLPIGKGTQYF.